This TCR beta chain originates from a study of OX40 agonist ivuxolimab in advanced cancers. Study in general: Around 40% of patients had received prior checkpoint inhibitor therapy.

The assay was immunoSEQ multiplex PCR, and TCRdb's table has in-frame clones only and misses some. The repertoire holds about 83,000 clones, with 65% to 90% as singletons. Findings and caveats of the study: Partial responders dosed at 0.1-3.0 mg/kg displayed clonal expansion ranking among the lowest. Mean expanded clone counts were higher in CD8+ than CD4+ T cells. Dose levels from 0.1 to 3.0 mg/kg saw CD4+ and CD8+ blood T cells expand clonally by week 6.

The V segment lost 7 bases and the J segment 6 bases; nucleotides outside the gene matches: 8. This CDR3 spans 13 amino acids. The germline V gene encodes CDR1 MNHNY and CDR2 SVGAGI (reference sequence). Comment on this clone: The target antigen is unknown.

This clonotype originated in an adult with an advanced solid tumor such as melanoma, head and neck, liver or kidney cancer. The source was CD4+ or CD8+ T cells sorted from blood, collected in a trial of the OX40 agonist ivuxolimab. V is TRBV6-6 and J is TRBJ1-1; 7 bases agree with TRBD1. In DNA, the CDR3 is TGTGCCAGCACCGACAGGGACGGCGCTGAAGCTTTCTTT. Translated: CASTDRDGAEAFF.